This T cell receptor (beta chain) came from a study of blood T cell repertoires in COVID-19. As for the study in general: The samples span acute and convalescent COVID-19 from the United States, Italy and Spain. In each case, the material was cDNA or gDNA derived from T cells, B-cell-depleted T cells, or PBMCs.

Study processing details: Using reference gene primer amplification, nucleated cell counts were estimated. Only in-frame clones appear in the TCRdb table, and some are missing; sequencing was by immunoSEQ multiplex PCR. That table supplies the V and J calls and clone size; D and trimming were determined from the DNA. The profile shows under 350,000 clones, approximately 85% of them singletons. The ends were cut back, 2 bases at V and 6 bases at J, with 5 bases in the middle. This CDR3 region has 13 residues. This receptor was taken from a woman in her sixties or seventies with acute or convalescent COVID-19. What was sequenced was peripheral blood. V is TRBV12-3 or TRBV12-4 and J is TRBJ1-6, with D hard to call. CDR3 residues: CASSLQRNSPLHF. CDR3 sequence (DNA): TGTGCCAGCAGTTTACAGCGTAATTCACCCCTCCACTTT.